This T cell receptor beta chain originates from a study of control samples from healthy donors and cancer patients. Germline lookup yields CDR1 PRHDT and CDR2 FYEKMQ (reference sequence). CDR3 length equals 14 residues. The V end lost 4 bases, the J end lost 4 bases, and 13 bases lay between the germline ends. Assay used: immunoSEQ multiplex PCR; TCRdb lists only in-frame clones, some missing. Of under 110,000 clones in the sample, about 89% are singletons; the top ten hold about 8%. The sequence came from a man aged 30 to 39 in good health. The sequenced sample was blood. The genes are TRBV13 and TRBJ1-2; TRBD1 might be the D (6 bases). The CDR3: CASSSTGPAYGYTF. CDR3 in DNA: TGTGCCAGCAGCTCTACAGGGCCCGCCTATGGCTACACCTTC.